These 27 T cell receptor beta chains originate from one sample sequenced in a study of blood T cells in healthy people across ages. A second about 7 to 12 cycle PCR used barcoded and J-beta primers. Via MiXCR, TCRdb re-called the 5' RACE reads, giving one row per CDR3 protein. The sample lists about 620,000 distinct CDR3 sequences, over 40% occurring once. The sample consisted of blood. The receptors derive from a woman aged 80 or over in good health.

This clonotype was counted once. V usage is TRBV6-2 or TRBV6-3 and J usage is TRBJ1-5, with D unresolved. The V end lost 2 bases, the J end lost 6 bases, and 14 bases lay between the germline ends. Per germline, CDR1 MNHEY and CDR2 SVGEGT. The CDR3 covers 15 residues. The CDR3 DNA follows: TGTGCCAGCAGTTACAAAAGGACTGCCGGTCAGCCCCAGCATTTT. Translated: CASSYKRTAGQPQHF.

This clonotype has a count of ten or more. The chain links TRBV3-1 to TRBJ2-3; D unclear. V shed 1 base and J shed 2 bases, with 7 bases lying between them. The CDR3 has 14 residues. CDR1 is LGHDT and CDR2 is YNNKEL in the germline V gene (reference sequence). CDR3 coding DNA: TGTGCCAGCAGCCAAGTGAGGACCACAGATACGCAGTATTTT. This codes for CASSQVRTTDTQYF.

The V call is TRBV4-1, the J call TRBJ1-5, with no clear D. V was clipped by 4 bases and J by 0 bases, with 10 bases between them. Germline CDR1 is MGHRA and CDR2 is YSYEKL. This CDR3 is 15 amino acids long. The CDR3 here is CASSPGLYSNQPQHF. The CDR3 DNA follows: TGCGCCAGCAGCCCCGGCCTTTATAGCAATCAGCCCCAGCATTTT.

To note about this clonotype: A much larger clone sits a single nucleotide away, making a read error possible. The V gene is TRBV7-2, the J gene TRBJ1-6, with TRBD1 identical over 7 bases. With 6 bases clipped from V and 7 bases from J, the junction kept 9 bases outside the gene matches. CDR1 is SGHTA and CDR2 is FQGNSA in the germline V gene. The CDR3 covers 15 residues. The CDR3 nucleotides read TGTGCCAGCAGACGGGACAGCTCAGTCAATTCACCCCTCCACTTT. This sequence encodes CASRRDSSVNSPLHF. The full variable domain, its missing parts supplied by reference TRBV7-2 and TRBJ1-6, is GAGVSQSPSNKVTEKGKDVELRCDPISGHTALYWYRQSLGQGLEFLIYFQGNSAPDKSGLPSDRFSAERTGGSVSTLTIQRTQQEDSAVYLCASRRDSSVNSPLHFGNGTRLTVT.

This clonotype was counted ten times or more. The rearrangement uses TRBV9 and TRBJ2-1; TRBD1 matches 7 bases. V was clipped by 0 bases and J by 3 bases; unmatched bases: 6. The germline V gene has CDR1 SGDLS and CDR2 YYNGEE. The length of the CDR3 is 16 residues. The CDR3 region is CASSVASGQSYNEQFF. For the CDR3, the DNA is TGTGCCAGCAGCGTAGCTTCGGGACAGAGCTACAATGAGCAGTTCTTC.

This clonotype was detected only a few times. This chain links TRBV12-3 or TRBV12-4 with TRBJ1-5; TRBD1 matches 9 bases. J gave up 7 bases and V 3 bases, and 13 bases lay outside the gene matches. The CDR3 loop spans 17 amino acids. The CDR3 coding sequence is TGTGCCAGCAGTTTCCGAGCCGGGACAGGGCTGAACCAGCCCCAGCATTTT. Its protein product is CASSFRAGTGLNQPQHF.

The chain uses TRBV30 and TRBJ2-5, with D unresolved. The CDR3 has 15 amino acids. Trimming pared 3 bases from V and 0 bases from J, leaving 14 bases between. Looked up from germline, CDR1 is GTSNPN and CDR2 is SVGIG (reference sequence). This CDR3 reads CAWSHPYEYQETQYF. For the CDR3, the DNA is TGTGCCTGGAGCCACCCTTACGAGTACCAAGAGACCCAGTACTTC.

Written as DNA, the CDR3 is TGCAGTGCCCCTCCTGCAGATACGCAGTATTTT. Translating it yields CSAPPADTQYF. The V call is TRBV20-1, the J call TRBJ2-3; D not certain. The germline V gene encodes CDR1 DFQATT and CDR2 SNEGSKA (reference sequence). This CDR3 has 11 amino acids. Between the trimmed V and J ends, which lost 6 bases and 4 bases, there was a span of 8 bases.

The chain recombines TRBV20-1 with TRBJ2-1; 9 bases are shared with TRBD2. The ends lost 1 base at V and 0 bases at J; junction bases unmatched: 4. The CDR3 has 16 residues. Germline assignment: CDR1 DFQATT and CDR2 SNEGSKA (reference sequence). The CDR3 sequence is CSARGDSGGSYNEQFF. CDR3 DNA sequence: TGCAGTGCTAGAGGGGATAGCGGGGGCTCCTACAATGAGCAGTTCTTC.

With regard to this clonotype: A much bigger clone sits one base away, suggesting this may be a read error. The chain carries TRBV12-3 or TRBV12-4 and TRBJ2-5; 7 bases line up with TRBD2. V was pared by 6 bases and J by 11 bases, with 9 bases of the junction left unmatched. This CDR3 spans 12 amino acids. CDR3 sequence: CASSPERDLQYF. CDR3 DNA sequence: TGTGCCAGCAGCCCAGAGCGGGATCTTCAGTACTTC.

The chain employs TRBV7-6 and TRBJ2-1; TRBD1 might be the D (5 bases). Between the trimmed V and J ends, which lost 3 bases and 5 bases, there was a span of 14 bases. CDR1 is SGHVS, CDR2 FNYEAQ, per germline. This CDR3 has 15 residues. This chain's CDR3 is CASSFADTNDNEQFF. The CDR3 region has the DNA TGTGCCAGCAGCTTCGCGGACACGAATGACAATGAGCAGTTCTTC.

This chain joins TRBV7-2 and TRBJ2-5; unclear D gene. The germline V gene has CDR1 SGHTA and CDR2 FQGNSA. Trimming stripped 5 bases from V and 5 bases from J, with 18 bases between. The CDR3 contains 15 residues. The CDR3 bases are TGTGCCAGCAGCCCAAAGGTCGGTTTCGGGGAGACCCAGTACTTC. It yields the protein CASSPKVGFGETQYF.

This clonotype was detected many times. The J gene is TRBJ2-5, the V gene TRBV6-5; D assignment may be TRBD1 or TRBD2 (5 bases each). CDR1 and CDR2 from the germline V gene are MNHEY and SVGAGI. With 0 bases removed from V and 7 bases from J, the gap between germline ends came to 12 bases. This CDR3 contains 14 residues. The CDR3 region has the DNA TGTGCCAGCAGTTACTCGAGGGGAGATGCGACCCAGTACTTC. Its translation: CASSYSRGDATQYF.

The CDR3 sequence is CASSSLGGKRIYEQFF. The CDR3 DNA sequence: TGCGCCAGCAGCTCCCTCGGCGGAAAAAGGATTTATGAGCAGTTCTTC. The chain carries TRBV5-1 and TRBJ2-1; D is undetermined. With 3 bases removed from V and 8 bases from J, the gap between germline ends came to 21 bases. This CDR3 region has 16 residues. The germline CDR1 and CDR2 sequences are SGHRS and YFSETQ. The variable domain in full, with the rest retrieved from reference TRBV5-1 and TRBJ2-1, is KAGVTQTPRYLIKTRGQQVTLSCSPISGHRSVSWYQQTPGQGLQFLFEYFSETQRNKGNFPGRFSGRQFSNSRSEMNVSTLELGDSALYLCASSSLGGKRIYEQFFGPGTRLTVL.

This clonotype was detected many times. As DNA, the CDR3 is TGTGCCAGCAGTCCCGGGGTCGGCTATGGCTACACCTTC. It is translated as CASSPGVGYGYTF. This chain links TRBV12-3 or TRBV12-4 with TRBJ1-2; D gene unclear. CDR3 length: 13 residues. Trimming left V 5 bases short and J 4 bases short, with 11 bases between.

Remarks on this clonotype: With a much larger clone just one base away, this may be a read error. The rearrangement links TRBV5-1 to TRBJ2-3; D gene unclear. The V end was cut by 4 bases, the J end by 4 bases, with 13 bases between. The CDR3 is 14 amino acids. Germline CDR1 reads SGHRS; CDR2 reads YFSETQ. The CDR3 spells CASSVRVGSDTQYF. DNA for the CDR3: TGCGCCAGCAGCGTGAGAGTTGGTTCAGATACGCAGTATTTT.

Concerning this clonotype itself: A clone one base away is much larger, so this may be a read error. This chain joins TRBV28 and TRBJ2-7; perhaps TRBD1 as D (5 bases). This CDR3 region has 11 residues. From germline, CDR1 is MDHEN and CDR2 SYDVKM. Trimming shortened V by 8 bases and J by 6 bases, and 11 bases separated the two germline ends. CDR3 protein: CASRRESEQYF. The CDR3 region has the DNA TGTGCCAGCCGCAGGGAAAGCGAGCAGTACTTC.

A remark on this clonotype: A much larger clone differs by one base, so this may be a read error. V is TRBV7-3 and J is TRBJ2-7; possibly TRBD2 for D (6 bases). The CDR3 runs to 13 residues. CDR1 and CDR2 from the germline V gene are SGHTA and FQGTGA. The germline V and J ends were trimmed by 3 bases and 7 bases, with 13 bases remaining between them. The CDR3 spells CASSLGGNNEQYF. The CDR3 coding sequence is TGTGCCAGCAGCTTGGGCGGGAACAATGAGCAGTACTTC.

The chain uses TRBV6-6 and TRBJ2-5; TRBD2 matches at 7 bases. CDR1 and CDR2 (germline): MNHNY, SVGAGI (reference sequence). With 4 bases clipped from V and 2 bases from J, the junction kept 1 base outside the gene matches. The CDR3 loop spans 13 amino acids. CDR3 sequence (DNA): TGTGCCAGCAGTTGGCGGGGGCAAGAGACCCAGTACTTC. This encodes CASSWRGQETQYF.

The sample holds many counts of this clonotype. The chain employs TRBV20-1 and TRBJ2-3; 11 nucleotides agree with TRBD2. Germline CDR1 is DFQATT and CDR2 is SNEGSKA (reference sequence). CDR3 size: 16 residues. V shed 3 bases, J shed 2 bases, and the junction held 7 bases outside the gene matches. CDR3 loop: CSARSSSGGFTDTQYF. Written as DNA, the CDR3 is TGCAGTGCTAGGTCTTCTAGCGGGGGGTTCACAGATACGCAGTATTTT.

This clonotype was seen many times. The V gene is TRBV12-3 or TRBV12-4, the J gene TRBJ2-4; tentative D call: TRBD1 (7 bases). This CDR3 spans 16 amino acids. V lost 3 bases to trimming and J lost 6 bases, with 18 bases between them. CDR3 nucleotide sequence: TGTGCCAGCAGTTTGGGGGTCGGGGGACAGCGAAACATTCAGTACTTC. It codes for CASSLGVGGQRNIQYF.

In the case of this clonotype: This may stem from a read error, because a much larger clone lies one nucleotide away. This chain joins TRBV20-1 and TRBJ2-6; possible D gene TRBD1, 5 bases. CDR3 length: 13 residues. V lost 7 bases, J lost 6 bases, and 13 bases lay in between. Germline V gene lookup returns CDR1 DFQATT and CDR2 SNEGSKA (reference sequence). The CDR3 loop reads CSVWGGEANVLTF. The CDR3 DNA reads as TGCAGTGTTTGGGGCGGAGAGGCCAACGTCCTGACTTTC.

In this sample, this clonotype turned up once. A much larger clone differs by one base, so this may be a read error. V and J are TRBV29-1 and TRBJ2-1; the D gene is possibly TRBD2 (5 bases). From germline, CDR1 is SQVTM and CDR2 ANQGSEA. The CDR3 is 12 residues long. The CDR3: CSVRDMYNERFF. The CDR3 nucleotides are TGCAGCGTTCGGGATATGTACAATGAGCGGTTCTTC.

V and J are TRBV12-3 or TRBV12-4 and TRBJ1-5; 8 bases fit TRBD1. The J segment lost 4 bases and the V segment lost 5 bases, leaving 7 bases of the junction unmatched. This CDR3 is 15 amino acids long. CDR3 sequence reads: CASSDRGLGNQPQHF. The CDR3 DNA is TGTGCCAGCAGTGACAGGGGATTGGGAAATCAGCCCCAGCATTTT.

A note on this clonotype: A much larger clone lies one base from this, so it may be a read error. V gene TRBV13 combines with J gene TRBJ2-7; perhaps TRBD1 as D (6 bases). Germline V gene data show CDR1 as PRHDT and CDR2 as FYEKMQ (reference sequence). The CDR3 extends over 15 amino acids. Trimming shortened V by 4 bases and J by 8 bases, and 21 bases separated the two germline ends. The DNA of the CDR3 is TGTGCCAGCAGCTCGTCCGGGACAATGTTATCCAAGCAGTACTTC. Its translation: CASSSSGTMLSKQYF.

This chain uses TRBV5-1 with TRBJ1-1; possibly TRBD1 for D (5 bases). Trimming stripped 3 bases from V and 4 bases from J, with 10 bases between. CDR3 length equals 13 residues. Germline lookup yields CDR1 SGHRS and CDR2 YFSETQ. The CDR3 reads CASSSRESTEAFF. The DNA for the CDR3 is TGCGCCAGCAGCTCCAGGGAGAGCACTGAAGCTTTCTTT.

This chain connects TRBV28 to TRBJ1-1; 10 nucleotides match TRBD1. The germline gives CDR1 MDHEN, CDR2 SYDVKM. The CDR3 is 16 residues long. The V segment lost 4 bases and the J segment 2 bases; nucleotides outside the gene matches: 7. CDR3 coding DNA: TGTGCCAGCAGTTCGGGACAGGGGAGAGGTAACACTGAAGCTTTCTTT. Translation gives CASSSGQGRGNTEAFF. Full variable domain (outside the CDR3, taken from reference TRBV28 and TRBJ1-1): DVKVTQSSRYLVKRTGEKVFLECVQDMDHENMFWYRQDPGLGLRLIYFSYDVKMKEKGDIPEGYSVSREKKERFSLILESASTNQTSMYLCASSSGQGRGNTEAFFGQGTRLTVV.